Listed here are 28 T cell receptor beta chains from one sample, sequenced in a study of a mutant IDH1 vaccine in newly diagnosed glioma. Indicated time point: week 5, during vaccination. Vaccinated patients received 300 ug of mutant IDH1 20-mer peptide per dose, with topical imiquimod. These receptors have no known antigen. The data were produced by immunoSEQ multiplex PCR, yet TCRdb's version contains in-frame clones alone and is incomplete. The repertoire includes tens of thousands of clones, about 79% of them detected once, and 24% sits in the top ten. The sequencing here drew on PBMCs, taken from a glioma patient whose treatment included an IDH1 peptide vaccine. These receptors originate from a man aged 25-40 years with glioma.

In this sample, this clone turned up a few times. The V call is TRBV6-5, the J call TRBJ2-7; possibly TRBD1 for D (6 bases). Germline V gives CDR1 MNHEY, CDR2 SVGAGI. The CDR3 spans 15 residues. V was shortened by 5 bases and J by 4 bases, with 18 bases between the two germline ends. CDR3 residues: CASSPGDPRGYEQYF. For the CDR3, the DNA is TGTGCCAGCAGTCCAGGGGATCCGAGGGGATACGAGCAGTACTTC.

This clone was picked up one time. J is TRBJ1-2 and V is TRBV28; D remains ambiguous. Germline V gene sequence: CDR1 MDHEN, CDR2 SYDVKM. CDR3 length: 11 residues. With 3 bases removed from V and 8 bases from J, the gap between germline ends came to 7 bases. The DNA for the CDR3 is TGTGCCAGCAGTTTGGCGCAAGGCTACACCTTC. As protein: CASSLAQGYTF.

This clone was counted once. The J gene is TRBJ1-2, the V gene TRBV19; D is ambiguous. The CDR3 is 13 amino acids. Germline CDR1 and CDR2: LNHDA and SQIVND (reference sequence). Between the trimmed V and J ends, which lost 10 bases and 0 bases, there was a span of 12 bases. The DNA for the CDR3 is TGTGCCACCCGGCATCCCTCTAACTATGGCTACACCTTC. This sequence encodes CATRHPSNYGYTF.

The J gene is TRBJ1-2, the V gene TRBV5-1; 11 nucleotides align to TRBD1. Trimming cost V 4 bases and J 7 bases; bases outside gene matches: 9. The CDR3 is 15 residues long. Germline CDR1 reads SGHRS; CDR2 reads YFSETQ. CDR3 nucleotide sequence: TGCGCCAGCAGCCCGGACCCGGGGACAGGGGGTGGCTACACCTTC. It codes for CASSPDPGTGGGYTF.

The chain has TRBV4-3 and TRBJ1-1; D is uncertain. This CDR3 is built from 14 residues. The germline V and J ends were trimmed by 0 bases and 3 bases, with 8 bases remaining between them. Germline V gives CDR1 LGHNA, CDR2 YSLEER. The CDR3 reads CASSQDLQDTEAFF. Written as DNA, the CDR3 is TGCGCCAGCAGCCAAGATCTGCAGGACACTGAAGCTTTCTTT.

The CDR3 loop is CASSPNTDTQYF. The CDR3 bases are TGTGCCAGCAGCCCCAACACAGATACGCAGTATTTT. V usage is TRBV7-8 and J usage is TRBJ2-3; D is unclear. From germline, CDR1 is SGHVS and CDR2 FQNEAQ. The ends were cut back, 5 bases at V and 2 bases at J, with 5 bases in the middle. The CDR3 consists of 12 residues.

This clone was seen more than once but under ten times. The chain carries TRBV30 and TRBJ1-1, with no clear D. V was cut by 0 bases and J by 0 bases, with 5 bases left in between. CDR1 GTSNPN and CDR2 SVGIG come from the germline V gene (reference sequence). This CDR3 spans 13 amino acids. CDR3 in DNA: TGTGCCTGGAGTGTAAGGGTGAACACTGAAGCTTTCTTT. This translates into CAWSVRVNTEAFF.

The table lists this clone with a count of one. This chain links TRBV7-2 with TRBJ1-5; D gene unclear. V lost 3 bases and J lost 4, with 13 bases in between. Germline V gene data show CDR1 as SGHTA and CDR2 as FQGNSA. The CDR3 has 15 residues. This chain's CDR3 is CASSLVRGGNQPQHF. The DNA of the CDR3 is TGTGCCAGCAGCTTGGTCAGAGGCGGAAATCAGCCCCAGCATTTT.

The V and J genes are TRBV9 and TRBJ2-3; 7 nucleotides align to TRBD2. The CDR3 sequence is 16 residues long. Losses at the gene ends were 4 bases for V and 1 base for J; bases not matched to a gene: 9. Germline CDR1 is SGDLS and CDR2 is YYNGEE. This CDR3 is CASSPQTGGGTDTQYF. As DNA, the CDR3 is TGTGCCAGCAGCCCCCAAACGGGGGGAGGCACAGATACGCAGTATTTT.

This chain connects TRBV7-7 to TRBJ2-5, with 8 nucleotides matching TRBD1. Germline V CDR1 and CDR2: SSHAT, FNYEAQ (reference sequence). The V and J ends lost 4 bases and 4 bases, in that order; junction bases with no gene match: 8. This CDR3 comprises 15 residues. The CDR3 DNA is TGTGCCAGCAGCTCCCACCTGACAGGGGTAGAGACCCAGTACTTC. Translation: CASSSHLTGVETQYF.

This clone has just one count. The gene calls are TRBV28 and TRBJ2-5, with 12 bases fitting TRBD2. J lost 1 base, V lost 5 bases, and 5 bases had no gene match. This CDR3 is built from 16 residues. Germline CDR1 MDHEN, CDR2 SYDVKM. The DNA for the CDR3 is TGTGCCAGCAGTGAGACTAGCGGGGGCCCCCAAGAGACCCAGTACTTC. This gives the protein CASSETSGGPQETQYF.

The chain employs TRBV30 and TRBJ2-1, with a possible D match to TRBD2 (6 bases). V was clipped by 1 base and J by 8 bases, with 15 bases between them. CDR1 and CDR2 (germline): GTSNPN, SVGIG (reference sequence). The CDR3 runs 14 residues. CDR3 sequence: CAWSAGGKHDEQFF. For the CDR3, the DNA is TGTGCCTGGAGTGCTGGCGGGAAACATGATGAGCAGTTCTTC.

The V and J genes are TRBV28 and TRBJ1-4; a possible D gene is TRBD1 (5 bases). Trimming pared 2 bases from V and 0 bases from J, leaving 7 bases between. The CDR3 runs to 15 residues. Germline V lookup: CDR1 MDHEN, CDR2 SYDVKM. The CDR3 loop reads CASSLQGTTNEKLFF. The CDR3 DNA sequence: TGTGCCAGCAGTTTACAGGGTACAACTAATGAAAAACTGTTTTTT. The variable domain in full, completed from reference TRBV28 and TRBJ1-4, reads DVKVTQSSRYLVKRTGEKVFLECVQDMDHENMFWYRQDPGLGLRLIYFSYDVKMKEKGDIPEGYSVSREKKERFSLILESASTNQTSMYLCASSLQGTTNEKLFFGSGTQLSVL.

The chain links TRBV9 to TRBJ2-2; no clear D gene. The V gene lost 4 bases and the J gene lost 0 bases, with 13 bases spanning the gap. The CDR3 runs 16 residues. Germline V lookup: CDR1 SGDLS, CDR2 YYNGEE. The CDR3 is CASSPIRSANTGELFF. Written as DNA, the CDR3 is TGTGCCAGCAGCCCAATCAGGAGCGCGAACACCGGGGAGCTGTTTTTT.

CDR3 in DNA: TGTGCCAGCAGCCAAGATGTGAGGCGGCAGTTCTTC. Residues: CASSQDVRRQFF. The chain has TRBV14 and TRBJ2-1, with no clear D. Germline V gene sequence: CDR1 SGHDN, CDR2 FVKESK. V lost 0 bases to trimming and J lost 12 bases, with 9 bases between them. This CDR3 has 12 residues.

Concerning this clone: The junction shows a germline mismatch at one end, possibly a read error. The V gene is TRBV30, the J gene TRBJ2-5; D not certain. This CDR3 comprises 12 residues. In germline, CDR1 is GTSNPN, CDR2 SVGIG (reference sequence). The DNA of the CDR3 is TGTGCCTGCTCACTCAACCAGGAGACCCAGTACTTC. Encoded protein: CACSLNQETQYF. Based on the CDR3 plus reference TRBV30 and TRBJ2-5, the full variable domain is SQTIHQWPATLVQPVGSPLSLECTVEGTSNPNLYWYRQAAGRGLQLLFYSVGIGQISSEVPQNLSASRPQDRQFILSSKKLLLSDSGFYLCACSLNQETQYFGPGTRLLVL.

The chain combines TRBV27 with TRBJ2-3, with a weak D call TRBD1 (5 bases). CDR1 MNHEY and CDR2 SMNVEV come from the germline V gene (reference sequence). This CDR3 has 15 residues. V was cut by 4 bases and J by 2 bases, with 13 bases left in between. The CDR3, as DNA: TGTGCCAGCAGTTCGCCCAGGGCGTCCACAGATACGCAGTATTTT. Encoded protein: CASSSPRASTDTQYF.

This clone was counted once. The genes are TRBV2 and TRBJ2-1; 7 bases line up with TRBD1. The CDR3 extends over 14 amino acids. CDR1 is SNHLY, CDR2 FYNNEI, per germline. Losses at the gene ends were 0 bases for V and 16 bases for J; bases not matched to a gene: 12. CDR3 sequence (DNA): TGTGCCAGCAGTGAAGCTTCGTACAGGGGTAGGAAATTCTTC. Its protein product is CASSEASYRGRKFF.

This clone was detected only once. The chain carries TRBV12-5 and TRBJ2-2; 9 bases agree with TRBD2. The CDR3 sequence is 16 residues long. V trimming: 6 bases; J trimming: 2 bases; junction bases outside the gene matches: 7. Germline V gene lookup returns CDR1 LGHNT and CDR2 FRNRAP. CDR3 sequence: CASGEAGGLNTGELFF. DNA of the CDR3: TGTGCTAGTGGCGAAGCGGGGGGTCTCAACACCGGGGAGCTGTTTTTT.

The table lists this clone with a few counts. The chain couples TRBV10-3 to TRBJ1-1, with 7 bases identical to TRBD1. The CDR3 loop spans 14 amino acids. After removal of 5 bases from V and 3 bases from J, the junction contained 6 bases not matched to a gene. Germline values: CDR1 ENHRY, CDR2 SYGVKD. CDR3 protein: CAISNRGLDTEAFF. CDR3 DNA: TGTGCCATCAGTAACAGGGGATTGGACACTGAAGCTTTCTTT.

The count of this clone is one. The V gene is TRBV5-1, the J gene TRBJ2-3; no reliable D call. The CDR3 spans 14 residues. With 5 bases removed from V and 4 bases from J, the gap between germline ends came to 14 bases. CDR1 and CDR2 from the germline V gene are SGHRS and YFSETQ. The CDR3 DNA reads as TGCGCCAGCAGGTTGAGCATCGAGGCAGATACGCAGTATTTT. Protein: CASRLSIEADTQYF. Combining the CDR3 with reference TRBV5-1 and TRBJ2-3 gives the whole variable domain KAGVTQTPRYLIKTRGQQVTLSCSPISGHRSVSWYQQTPGQGLQFLFEYFSETQRNKGNFPGRFSGRQFSNSRSEMNVSTLELGDSALYLCASRLSIEADTQYFGPGTRLTVL.

The table lists this clone with a count of one. The chain links TRBV5-1 to TRBJ2-2; 11 bases agree with TRBD2. The germline CDR1 and CDR2 sequences are SGHRS and YFSETQ. V lost 5 bases and J lost 3; bases outside the gene matches: 3. The CDR3 loop spans 15 amino acids. For the CDR3, the DNA is TGCGCCAGCAGAGTACTAGCGGGGGACACCGGGGAGCTGTTTTTT. Protein sequence: CASRVLAGDTGELFF.

The rearrangement uses TRBV6-6 and TRBJ1-4, with 11 bases aligning to TRBD1. Trimming at V came to 6 bases and at J to 7 bases, leaving 4 bases not matched to a gene. The CDR3 loop spans 14 amino acids. Germline values: CDR1 MNHNY, CDR2 SVGAGI (reference sequence). For the CDR3, the DNA is TGTGCCAGCAGGCGGACAGGGGGCTCTGAAAAACTGTTTTTT. As protein: CASRRTGGSEKLFF.

This clone was found once. The chain is built from TRBV18 and TRBJ2-1, with 7 bases fitting TRBD1. V gave up 4 bases and J gave up 5 bases; unmatched junction bases: 2. Germline loops: CDR1 KGHSH, CDR2 LQKENI. The CDR3 contains 13 residues. The DNA for the CDR3 is TGTGCCAGCTCACTGGGACAGAACAATGAGCAGTTCTTC. Translating gives CASSLGQNNEQFF.

J is TRBJ2-7 and V is TRBV5-1; D possibly corresponds to TRBD2 (5 bases). The length of the CDR3 is 13 residues. The V end lost 4 bases, the J end lost 7 bases, and 15 bases lay between the germline ends. Germline V gene sequence: CDR1 SGHRS, CDR2 YFSETQ. In DNA, the CDR3 is TGCGCCAGCAGCCCGAGGGCTCTAGGGGAGCAGTACTTC. Translating gives CASSPRALGEQYF.

The CDR3 protein is CATSIKPGRSTDTQYF. CDR3 DNA: TGTGCCACTTCGATTAAGCCAGGGAGAAGCACAGATACGCAGTATTTT. J is TRBJ2-3 and V is TRBV27, with D perhaps matching TRBD1 or TRBD2 (5 bases each). Deletions cut 10 bases from V and 0 bases from J, with 20 bases between. The CDR3 covers 16 residues. From germline, CDR1 is MNHEY and CDR2 SMNVEV (reference sequence).

The CDR3: CSVDQQGGGQQYF. The CDR3 DNA follows: TGCAGCGTTGACCAACAAGGGGGGGGACAGCAGTACTTC. The genes are TRBV29-1 and TRBJ2-7; D is perhaps TRBD2 (7 bases). CDR3 length: 13 residues. Germline loops: CDR1 SQVTM, CDR2 ANQGSEA. V lost 3 bases and J lost 8, with 17 bases in between.

The chain links TRBV6-5 to TRBJ2-7; D possibly corresponds to TRBD2 (6 bases). The V end was cut by 10 bases, the J end by 4 bases, with 17 bases between. The CDR3 loop spans 13 amino acids. The germline V gene encodes CDR1 MNHEY and CDR2 SVGAGI. The DNA for the CDR3 is TGTGCCACCAAGGCAGGGACTTTGTACGAGCAGTACTTC. Protein product: CATKAGTLYEQYF.